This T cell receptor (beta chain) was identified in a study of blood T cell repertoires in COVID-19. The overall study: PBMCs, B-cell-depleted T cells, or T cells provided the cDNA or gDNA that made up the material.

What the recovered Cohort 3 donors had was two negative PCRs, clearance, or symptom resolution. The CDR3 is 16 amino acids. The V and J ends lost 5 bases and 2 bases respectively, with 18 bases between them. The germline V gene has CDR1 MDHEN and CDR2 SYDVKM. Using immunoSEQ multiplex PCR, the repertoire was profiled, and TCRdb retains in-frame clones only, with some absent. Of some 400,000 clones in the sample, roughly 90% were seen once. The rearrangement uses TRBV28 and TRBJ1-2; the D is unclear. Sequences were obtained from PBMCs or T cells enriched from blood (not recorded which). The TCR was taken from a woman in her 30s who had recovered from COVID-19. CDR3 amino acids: CASSEVGKQTNYGYTF. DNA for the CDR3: TGTGCCAGCAGTGAAGTAGGTAAACAGACCAACTATGGCTACACCTTC.